What follows is one TCR beta chain and its context. This entry is derived from a study of control samples from healthy donors and cancer patients. The V segment lost 3 bases and the J segment 5 bases; nucleotides outside the gene matches: 3. CDR1 is SGHVS and CDR2 is FQNEAQ in the germline V gene. The CDR3 runs to 14 residues. Produced via immunoSEQ multiplex PCR; TCRdb's table is partial and in-frame only. The sample yields fewer than 200,000 clones, 70% to 90% seen once. The sequence was collected from a woman in her twenties or thirties in good health. V gene TRBV7-8 combines with J gene TRBJ2-1; 8 nucleotides agree with TRBD2. Sequences were obtained from blood. CDR3 nucleotides: TGTGCCAGCAGCTTCGGACTAGCCGACAATGAGCAGTTCTTC. Translating gives CASSFGLADNEQFF.